The source of this T cell receptor (beta chain) is a study of blood T cell repertoires in COVID-19. Whole-study context: There were acute and convalescent COVID-19 samples, and they came from the United States, Italy and Spain. T cells, B-cell-depleted T cells, or PBMCs provided the cDNA or gDNA that served as material.

The V end lost 6 bases, the J end lost 4 bases, and 12 bases lay between the germline ends. The CDR3 runs to 14 residues. Germline assignment: CDR1 KGHSH and CDR2 LQKENI. Study processing details: Cell counts per sample came from amplifying reference gene primers. Assay used: immunoSEQ multiplex PCR; TCRdb lists only in-frame clones, some missing. The D gene and trimming were derived from the DNA, and the V and J assignments and clone size from that table. The sample lists about 200,000 clones, around 84% occurring once. V gene TRBV18 combines with J gene TRBJ2-2; tentative D call: TRBD2 (5 bases). The specimen sequenced was peripheral blood. The sequence was obtained from a man aged 80 or over with acute or convalescent COVID-19. The CDR3 here is CASSPNGLTGELFF. The CDR3 bases are TGTGCCAGCTCCCCGAATGGACTCACCGGGGAGCTGTTTTTT.